This T cell receptor (beta chain) came from a study of blood T cells in healthy people across ages. Whole-study findings and limits: Naive T cell percentage by flow cytometry tracked strongly with beta diversity. Among long-lived donors, naive CD4+ cells were more numerous and diversity higher than in aged donors.

Comment on this clonotype: Its antigen is not identified.

Combining a sample-barcoded 5' primer with a J-beta primer mix, a second PCR ran for about 7 to 11 cycles. Each TCR beta cDNA got a 12-nucleotide random molecular identifier. TCRdb itself ran the 5' RACE reads through MiXCR, one entry per CDR3 protein. The sample contains about 640,000 distinct CDR3 sequences, under 70% of which appear only once. This TCR was recovered from a man in his 60s in good health. Input material: blood.

The CDR3 DNA reads TGCGCCAGCAGCCAGGGAGGGGCGGGAAATGAGCAGTTCTTC. Its translation: CASSQGGAGNEQFF. The chain recombines TRBV4-1 with TRBJ2-1; 7 bases fit TRBD2. Germline V CDR1 and CDR2: MGHRA, YSYEKL. The CDR3 spans 14 residues. With V trimmed by 3 bases and J by 7 bases, 6 bases remained unmatched.